These 13 T cell receptor beta chains were sequenced from one sample in a study of blood T cell repertoires in COVID-19. The assay was immunoSEQ multiplex PCR, and TCRdb's table has in-frame clones only and misses some. The table shows around 200,000 clones, with around 87% occurring only once. The specimen was peripheral blood. These TCRs come from a man younger than 35 with active or convalescent COVID-19.

The chain employs TRBV27 and TRBJ1-3; D unclear. There are 13 residues in the CDR3. V gave up 6 bases and J gave up 0 bases, with 6 bases separating them. Germline V gene data show CDR1 as MNHEY and CDR2 as SMNVEV (reference sequence). CDR3: CASRTNSGNTIYF. In DNA form, the CDR3 reads TGTGCCAGCAGGACAAACTCTGGAAACACCATATATTTT.

The chain couples TRBV6-5 to TRBJ2-7; D is ambiguous. Germline assignment: CDR1 MNHEY and CDR2 SVGAGI. V lost 7 bases to trimming and J lost 7 bases, with 17 bases between them. The CDR3 loop spans 13 amino acids. The CDR3 DNA reads TGTGCCAGCACTATATTGGGCGCTGGGGAGCAGTACTTC. Amino acids: CASTILGAGEQYF.

J is TRBJ2-1 and V is TRBV9; 8 nucleotides line up with TRBD1. Germline V gene lookup returns CDR1 SGDLS and CDR2 YYNGEE. This CDR3 is 16 amino acids long. Unmatched junction bases numbered 11, after V lost 4 bases and J lost 5 bases. The CDR3 reads CASSTDPGTGHNEQFF. CDR3 DNA: TGTGCCAGCAGCACAGATCCCGGGACAGGACACAATGAGCAGTTCTTC.

The chain carries TRBV5-4 and TRBJ2-1, with TRBD2 identical over 9 bases. J was trimmed by 6 bases and V by 0 bases; bases with no gene match: 10. This CDR3 has 17 residues. In germline, CDR1 is SGHNT, CDR2 YYREEE (reference sequence). CDR3 nucleotides: TGTGCCAGCAGCTTGGGTGGCGGGAGGGGATCGCGCAATGAGCAGTTCTTC. It is translated as CASSLGGGRGSRNEQFF.

The CDR3 loop is CASSTPGQGASPLHF. The DNA for the CDR3 is TGTGCCAGCAGTACCCCGGGACAGGGGGCATCACCCCTCCACTTT. The chain combines TRBV27 with TRBJ1-6, with 12 bases aligning to TRBD1. The J segment lost 10 bases and the V segment lost 5 bases, leaving 6 bases of the junction unmatched. Germline V gene lookup returns CDR1 MNHEY and CDR2 SMNVEV (reference sequence). This CDR3 has 15 residues.

The CDR3 region has the DNA TGTGCCAGCAGTTCCCACTCCGCCCAGGGTGGCTACACCTTC. This gives the protein CASSSHSAQGGYTF. The chain has TRBV27 and TRBJ1-2, with D perhaps TRBD1 (5 bases). Germline V gene lookup returns CDR1 MNHEY and CDR2 SMNVEV (reference sequence). V shed 4 bases and J shed 7 bases, with 16 bases lying between them. The CDR3 totals 14 residues.

The chain is built from TRBV6-5 and TRBJ1-2; D is unclear. The CDR3 totals 13 residues. The germline V gene has CDR1 MNHEY and CDR2 SVGAGI. The ends were cut back, 7 bases at V and 4 bases at J, with 13 bases in the middle. The CDR3 sequence is CASNGGRTYGYTF. The CDR3 DNA reads TGTGCCAGCAACGGAGGGAGGACCTATGGCTACACCTTC.

This chain joins TRBV9 and TRBJ1-2; D is perhaps TRBD1 (6 bases). From germline, CDR1 is SGDLS and CDR2 YYNGEE. Trimming stripped 5 bases from V and 3 bases from J, with 11 bases between. This CDR3 is built from 13 residues. CDR3 amino acids: CASSDRSYYGYTF. The CDR3 DNA sequence: TGTGCCAGCAGTGACAGGTCTTACTATGGCTACACCTTC.

The chain joins TRBV29-1 to TRBJ1-2, with D possibly TRBD1 on 6 matching bases. Germline loops: CDR1 SQVTM, CDR2 ANQGSEA. The CDR3 loop spans 12 amino acids. Trimming shortened V by 4 bases and J by 4 bases, and 10 bases separated the two germline ends. In DNA, the CDR3 is TGCAGCGTTGCGACAGGAATCTATGGCTACACCTTC. Encoded protein: CSVATGIYGYTF.

The chain is built from TRBV9 and TRBJ1-2; D is perhaps TRBD1 (6 bases). The CDR3 spans 14 residues. Trimming took off 5 bases at V and 4 bases at J, with 15 bases between the two ends. Germline CDR1 is SGDLS and CDR2 is YYNGEE. CDR3 in DNA: TGTGCCAGCAGTGTCGACGGGACAACCTATGGCTACACCTTC. This translates into CASSVDGTTYGYTF. Full variable domain (rest looked up from reference TRBV9 and TRBJ1-2): DSGVTQTPKHLITATGQRVTLRCSPRSGDLSVYWYQQSLDQGLQFLIQYYNGEERAKGNILERFSAQQFPDLHSELNLSSLELGDSALYFCASSVDGTTYGYTFGSGTRLTVV.

This clone was seen a handful of times. The chain joins TRBV10-3 to TRBJ2-7; a possible D gene is TRBD1 (5 bases). CDR1 and CDR2 (germline): ENHRY, SYGVKD. CDR3 length: 13 amino acids. V was cut by 11 bases and J by 7 bases, with 21 bases left in between. The chain's CDR3 is CASGAIGYREQYF. The CDR3 DNA is TGTGCCTCAGGAGCGATAGGGTACAGGGAGCAGTACTTC.

This chain connects TRBV2 to TRBJ2-5; 7 positions agree with TRBD2. CDR3 length equals 14 residues. The germline CDR1 and CDR2 sequences are SNHLY and FYNNEI. With V trimmed by 8 bases and J by 1 base, 7 bases remained unmatched. Here the CDR3 reads CASYYWGGQETQYF. Here the CDR3 DNA reads TGTGCCAGCTATTACTGGGGGGGCCAAGAGACCCAGTACTTC.

The chain has TRBV27 and TRBJ1-1; the match to TRBD1 covers 8 bases. The germline CDR1 and CDR2 sequences are MNHEY and SMNVEV (reference sequence). The CDR3 covers 16 residues. The V gene end was trimmed by 7 bases and the J gene end by 1 base; junction bases not matched to a gene: 11. CDR3 loop: CASNYQPGQENTEAFF. The CDR3 bases are TGTGCCAGCAATTATCAACCGGGACAGGAGAACACTGAAGCTTTCTTT.